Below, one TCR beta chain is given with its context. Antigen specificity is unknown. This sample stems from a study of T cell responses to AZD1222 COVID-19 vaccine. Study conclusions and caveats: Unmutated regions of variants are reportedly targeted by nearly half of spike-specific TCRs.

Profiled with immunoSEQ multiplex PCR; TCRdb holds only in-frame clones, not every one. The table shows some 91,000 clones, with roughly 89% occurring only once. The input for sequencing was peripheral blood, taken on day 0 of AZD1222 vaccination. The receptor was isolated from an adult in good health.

CDR3 in amino acids: CASARGGELFF. The CDR3 coding sequence is TGTGCCAGCGCGCGCGGCGGGGAGCTGTTTTTT. This chain uses TRBV7-9 with TRBJ2-2; D is uncertain. Between the trimmed V and J ends, which lost 8 bases and 7 bases, there was a span of 8 bases. CDR3 length: 11 residues. Germline assignment: CDR1 SEHNR and CDR2 FQNEAQ (reference sequence). Supplemented by reference TRBV7-9 and TRBJ2-2, the full variable domain reads DTGVSQNPRHKITKRGQNVTFRCDPISEHNRLYWYRQTLGQGPEFLTYFQNEAQLEKSRLLSDRFSAERPKGSFSTLEIQRTEQGDSAMYLCASARGGELFFGEGSRLTVL.